A single sample is the source of the 20 T cell receptor beta chains below, sequenced in a study of CD4 T cell repertoires in COVID-19. These TCRs' antigens remain unknown. Repertoires were generated with immunoSEQ multiplex PCR, while TCRdb's copy carries only in-frame clones and drops some. The data hold around 500 clones, with around 15% observed a single time. Material: memory CD4+ T cells, cultured in vitro, obtained after recovery from COVID-19. These receptors originate from a human donor who had COVID-19.

This clone was observed a few times. This chain links TRBV2 with TRBJ1-6; TRBD1 aligns across 8 bases. CDR1 and CDR2 (germline): SNHLY, FYNNEI. Trimming removed 6 bases from V and 5 bases from J; junction bases left unmatched: 9. The CDR3 extends over 16 amino acids. The CDR3 here is CASSPDRGSDNSPLHF. CDR3 in DNA: TGTGCCAGCAGCCCCGACAGGGGTAGCGATAATTCACCCCTCCACTTT.

The J gene is TRBJ2-7, the V gene TRBV7-9; maybe TRBD1 (5 bases). This CDR3 is built from 14 residues. V lost 5 bases and J 2 bases, leaving 13 bases between the germline ends. Germline V CDR1 and CDR2: SEHNR, FQNEAQ (reference sequence). The CDR3, as DNA: TGTGCCAGCAGCCATGCCCCAGGGACCTACGAGCAGTACTTC. This translates into CASSHAPGTYEQYF.

The sample holds a few counts of this clone. Other DNA sequences in the sample encode the same CDR3. The J gene is TRBJ2-2, the V gene TRBV5-1; D is unclear. Germline assignment: CDR1 SGHRS and CDR2 YFSETQ. CDR3 length: 15 amino acids. Trimming stripped 0 bases from V and 0 bases from J, with 6 bases between. CDR3 sequence (DNA): TGCGCCAGCAGCTTGGGGCAGACGAACACCGGGGAGCTGTTTTTT. It yields the protein CASSLGQTNTGELFF.

V usage is TRBV19 and J usage is TRBJ2-1, with D perhaps TRBD1 (6 bases). Trimming shortened V by 6 bases and J by 10 bases, and 22 bases separated the two germline ends. CDR3 size: 15 residues. Germline V gene lookup returns CDR1 LNHDA and CDR2 SQIVND (reference sequence). CDR3: CASRPSGTPSREQFF. The DNA of the CDR3 is TGTGCCAGTAGACCTTCCGGGACACCCTCAAGGGAGCAGTTCTTC.

V gene TRBV6-4 combines with J gene TRBJ2-1, with 10 bases that match TRBD2. CDR1 and CDR2 (germline): MRHNA, SNTAGT. V lost 5 bases and J lost 4; bases outside the gene matches: 2. The CDR3 totals 14 residues. The CDR3 DNA reads as TGTGCCAGCAGTTCTAGCGGGAGATACAATGAGCAGTTCTTC. This sequence encodes CASSSSGRYNEQFF.

By share, this clone counts as medium-sized. This chain links TRBV7-2 with TRBJ2-6; maybe TRBD2 (5 bases). From germline, CDR1 is SGHTA and CDR2 FQGNSA. The length of the CDR3 is 16 residues. Deletions cut 5 bases from V and 0 bases from J, with 11 bases between. The CDR3 spells CASSVRGNSGANVLTF. The CDR3 DNA follows: TGTGCCAGCAGCGTACGGGGAAACTCTGGGGCCAACGTCCTGACTTTC.

Judged by abundance, this clone is medium-sized (0.01 to 0.1%). The J gene is TRBJ2-2, the V gene TRBV4-1, with 9 bases matching TRBD1. The CDR3 spans 17 residues. V shed 0 bases, J shed 3 bases, and the junction held 5 bases outside the gene matches. Germline V gives CDR1 MGHRA, CDR2 YSYEKL. CDR3 sequence (DNA): TGCGCCAGCAGCCAAGACTACAGGGGGCTGGACACCGGGGAGCTGTTTTTT. Residues: CASSQDYRGLDTGELFF.

By share, this clone counts as large. This specimen includes other DNA sequences encoding the same CDR3. V usage is TRBV29-1 and J usage is TRBJ1-2; 11 nucleotides align to TRBD1. With 1 base clipped from V and 4 bases from J, the junction kept 2 bases outside the gene matches. The CDR3 contains 14 residues. The germline gives CDR1 SQVTM, CDR2 ANQGSEA. The CDR3 coding sequence is TGCAGCGTTGAAGGGACAGGGGGCGGCTATGGCTACACCTTC. This encodes CSVEGTGGGYGYTF.

Within the sample, this clone is medium-sized. The chain couples TRBV6-1 to TRBJ1-2, with TRBD1 identical over 12 bases. Losses at the gene ends were 4 bases for V and 8 bases for J; bases not matched to a gene: 11. Germline CDR1 MNHNS, CDR2 SASEGT. This CDR3 spans 16 amino acids. The chain's CDR3 is CASSAPTGTGGDGYTF. CDR3 DNA sequence: TGTGCCAGCAGTGCCCCTACCGGGACAGGGGGCGACGGCTACACCTTC.

This clone rates as large. The CDR3 sequence: CASSYSGQQNTIYF. CDR3 sequence (DNA): TGTGCCAGCAGTTACTCGGGACAACAAAACACCATATATTTT. V is TRBV6-5 and J is TRBJ1-3; a weak D match, TRBD1 (6 bases). Germline V gives CDR1 MNHEY, CDR2 SVGAGI. Trimming shortened V by 0 bases and J by 6 bases, and 9 bases separated the two germline ends. CDR3 length: 14 amino acids.

This clone is large. The V and J genes are TRBV19 and TRBJ1-5, with a tentative D call TRBD1 (6 bases). The CDR3 is made up of 12 amino acids. The V and J ends lost 4 bases and 11 bases respectively, with 12 bases between them. Germline CDR1 is LNHDA and CDR2 is SQIVND (reference sequence). In nucleotides, the CDR3 is TGTGCCAGTAGTACAAAGGAGGGGGCCCAGCATTTT. Its protein product is CASSTKEGAQHF.

This clone is categorized as large. The V gene is TRBV4-2, the J gene TRBJ2-5, with 10 bases that match TRBD2. This CDR3 is 17 amino acids long. Germline lookup yields CDR1 LGHNA and CDR2 YNFKEQ. The V gene end was trimmed by 1 base and the J gene end by 2 bases; junction bases not matched to a gene: 7. The CDR3 DNA follows: TGTGCCAGCAGCCAAGGAGCGCTAGCGGGGGCTCAAGAGACCCAGTACTTC. Translation gives CASSQGALAGAQETQYF.

In this sample, this clone is large. This CDR3 reads CATSEYRGRRTDTQYF. DNA for the CDR3: TGTGCCACCAGTGAGTACAGGGGGCGCCGCACAGATACGCAGTATTTT. V and J are TRBV24-1 and TRBJ2-3, with 9 bases lining up with TRBD1. CDR1 and CDR2 from the germline V gene are KGHDR and SFDVKD. The CDR3 is made up of 16 amino acids. V shed 4 bases and J 1 base; nucleotides not matched to a gene: 5.

CDR3 coding DNA: TGTGCCATCAGTGTAAAACAGGAGGTATATGGCTACACCTTC. This codes for CAISVKQEVYGYTF. J is TRBJ1-2 and V is TRBV10-3; D may be TRBD1 (5 bases). The V gene lost 4 bases and the J gene lost 5 bases, with 14 bases spanning the gap. The CDR3 has 14 residues. Germline CDR1 and CDR2: ENHRY and SYGVKD.

This rearrangement joins TRBV6-5 to TRBJ1-6; D is undetermined. Germline V lookup: CDR1 MNHEY, CDR2 SVGAGI. Trimming removed 3 bases at V and 5 bases at J, with 8 bases between. The CDR3 sequence is 14 residues long. This CDR3 is CASSYGQDNSPLHF. The CDR3 DNA sequence: TGTGCCAGCAGTTATGGGCAAGATAATTCACCCCTCCACTTT.

This clone was seen more than once but under ten times. The gene calls are TRBV5-1 and TRBJ1-6; TRBD1 matches 7 bases. Unmatched junction bases numbered 12, after V lost 0 bases and J lost 6 bases. This CDR3 spans 18 amino acids. From germline, CDR1 is SGHRS and CDR2 YFSETQ. CDR3 in amino acids: CASSLEGGGGAGNSPLHF. CDR3 in DNA: TGCGCCAGCAGCTTGGAAGGAGGGGGCGGGGCGGGTAATTCACCCCTCCACTTT.

This clone is labeled large (0.1 to 1%). This rearrangement joins TRBV19 to TRBJ1-2, with 8 positions matching TRBD1. V trimming: 7 bases; J trimming: 8 bases; junction bases outside the gene matches: 6. The CDR3 contains 12 residues. CDR1 and CDR2 (germline): LNHDA, SQIVND (reference sequence). CDR3 in DNA: TGTGCCAGTACCCCGGACAGGGTCGGCTACACCTTC. It is translated as CASTPDRVGYTF.

The table lists this clone with a few counts. This sequence joins TRBV7-3 and TRBJ2-1; D may be TRBD2 (5 bases). Germline CDR1 reads SGHTA; CDR2 reads FQGTGA. This CDR3 spans 14 amino acids. V was pared by 0 bases and J by 8 bases, with 11 bases between. As DNA, the CDR3 is TGTGCCAGCAGCTTAACAGGGAGATTGGATGAGCAGTTCTTC. Its protein product is CASSLTGRLDEQFF.

The rearrangement joins TRBV12-3 or TRBV12-4 to TRBJ2-5; D remains ambiguous. CDR3 size: 11 residues. V dropped 3 bases and J dropped 5 bases, with 4 bases sitting between them. The CDR3 sequence is CASSFGETQYF. In DNA form, the CDR3 reads TGTGCCAGCAGTTTTGGGGAGACCCAGTACTTC.

This clone is termed large (0.1 to 1%). This rearrangement joins TRBV30 to TRBJ1-1, with D perhaps matching TRBD1 (6 bases). From germline, CDR1 is GTSNPN and CDR2 SVGIG (reference sequence). This CDR3 is built from 12 residues. V was shortened by 5 bases and J by 5 bases, with 12 bases between the two germline ends. CDR3 DNA sequence: TGTGCCTGGTACAGGGTCTCGACTGAAGCTTTCTTT. This sequence encodes CAWYRVSTEAFF.